A selection of T cell receptor beta chains follows, all from one sample in a study of T cell responses to AZD1222 COVID-19 vaccine. Assay used: immunoSEQ multiplex PCR; TCRdb lists only in-frame clones, some missing. The sample includes roughly 150,000 clones, around 91% seen only once; the top ten take about 5.3%. The material was peripheral blood, obtained on day 0 of AZD1222 vaccination. The receptors here all came from an adult in good health. Both conserved end residues are part of each CDR3. D genes are given only for firm matches. Clone sizes are given selectively: once, few, many, or a class where the clone is expanded.

j_call d_call v_call clone_size cdr3_nt cdr3_aa
TRBJ1-2 - TRBV5-6 - TGTGCCAGCAGCCCAGCTCGGGGGGCGGGCTATGGCTACACCTTC CASSPARGAGYGYTF
TRBJ2-2 TRBD1 TRBV5-6 - TGTGCCAGCAGCCCGGGACAGGGGGCGCACACCGGGGAGCTGTTTTTT CASSPGQGAHTGELFF
TRBJ2-7 - TRBV4-1 - TGCGCCAGCAGCCAAGAACGAGGTCCCTACGAGCAGTACTTC CASSQERGPYEQYF
TRBJ2-7 TRBD1 TRBV27 - TGTGCCAGCAGTTTCCTGGGAACCGGGACAGGAACCTACGAGCAGTACTTC CASSFLGTGTGTYEQYF
TRBJ1-3 - TRBV10-3 - TGTGCCATAAAAGGAGACTCTGGAAACACCATATATTTT CAIKGDSGNTIYF
TRBJ1-2 - TRBV9 - TGTGCCAGCAGCGTCGGGTGGGTCTCAGGCTACACCTTC CASSVGWVSGYTF
TRBJ1-2 - TRBV27 - TGTGCCAGCAGTTTATCGTGGGGAAGTGGCTACACCTTC CASSLSWGSGYTF
TRBJ2-1 TRBD2 TRBV4-1 - TGCGCCAGCAGCCAGTTACTAGCGGGAGCCTCCTACAATGAGCAGTTCTTC CASSQLLAGASYNEQFF
TRBJ2-2 TRBD2 TRBV29-1 - TGCAGCGTTGAAGATCTTCCTAGCGGGAGAGGAACCGGGGAGCTGTTTTTT CSVEDLPSGRGTGELFF
TRBJ2-2 TRBD2 TRBV7-3 - TGTGCCAGCAGCTCCTTAGCGGGAGGGCCTCACGGGGAGCTGTTTTTT CASSSLAGGPHGELFF
TRBJ1-1 TRBD1 TRBV28 - TGTGCCAGCAGTTTGAGGACAGGGGTCGAGTGGGGTGAAGCTTTCTTT CASSLRTGVEWGEAFF
TRBJ2-7 TRBD1 TRBV6-5 - TGTGCCTCTCAGACGGGGAGGGACAGGGGGAACGAGCAGTACTTC CASQTGRDRGNEQYF
TRBJ2-6 TRBD2 TRBV9 - TGTGCCAGCAGCGGTTACCCGGGCCTAGCGGGAGGGTCTGGGGCCAACGTCCTGACTTTC CASSGYPGLAGGSGANVLTF
TRBJ1-5 TRBD1 TRBV19 - TGTGCCAGTAGTATCGGGGACAGTGGGAATCAGCCCCAGCATTTT CASSIGDSGNQPQHF
TRBJ2-1 TRBD2 TRBV7-2 - TGTGCCAGCAGCACCCTTAGCGGGAGGCGCAATGAGCAGTTCTTC CASSTLSGRRNEQFF
TRBJ2-1 TRBD1 TRBV5-4 - TGTGCCAGCAGCTTGGACAGGGGGTCCTACAATGAGCAGTTCTTC CASSLDRGSYNEQFF
TRBJ2-1 TRBD2 TRBV7-9 - TGTGCCAGCAGCTTTACTAGCGGACACTACAATGAGCAGTTCTTC CASSFTSGHYNEQFF
TRBJ1-6 - TRBV20-1 once TGCAGTGCTAGCATAAATTCACCCCTCCACTTT CSASINSPLHF
TRBJ1-6 - TRBV27 - TGTGCCAGCAGTTTATCGGTGGGTAATTCACCCCTCCACTTT CASSLSVGNSPLHF
TRBJ1-6 - TRBV5-6 - TGTGCCAGCAGCCCGGCCGTGAATTCACCCCTCCACTTT CASSPAVNSPLHF
TRBJ1-1 - TRBV5-5 - TGTGCCAGCAGGTCTCCCGGGATCCCGAACACTGAAGCTTTCTTT CASRSPGIPNTEAFF
TRBJ2-7 - TRBV19 once TGTGCCAGTAGTCTGACAGGCCTCTACGAGCAGTACTTC CASSLTGLYEQYF
TRBJ2-7 - TRBV13 - TGTGCCAGCGGGATAGGACCCCTCTTGGAGCAGTACTTC CASGIGPLLEQYF
TRBJ2-1 TRBD2 TRBV9 - TGTGCCAGCAGCCGTTATAGCGGGAGTATGGATGAGCAGTTCTTC CASSRYSGSMDEQFF
TRBJ2-1 - TRBV5-4 - TGTGCCAGCAGCCCCCTGGTGGGAGCACCGAGCTCCTACAATGAGCAGTTCTTC CASSPLVGAPSSYNEQFF
TRBJ2-5 TRBD2 TRBV9 - TGTGCCAGCAGTAGCGGGAGCCAACAAGAGACCCAGTACTTC CASSSGSQQETQYF
TRBJ2-1 - TRBV3-1/TRBV3-2 - TGTGCCAGCAGCCAAGATCCGTCGGGTGAGCAGTTCTTC CASSQDPSGEQFF
TRBJ1-2 - TRBV7-9 - TGTGCCAGCAGCTTAGCTCAGGTCCATGGCTACACCTTC CASSLAQVHGYTF
TRBJ2-3 TRBD1 TRBV5-6 - TGTGCCAGCAGCCATCCTGAGGACAGGGGAGGGGGTCTGGGTACGCAGTATTTT CASSHPEDRGGGLGTQYF
TRBJ2-4 TRBD2 TRBV19 - TGTGCCAGTTGGGGGACAAGACTAGCGGGAGGATTTCCGAAAAACATTCAGTACTTC CASWGTRLAGGFPKNIQYF
TRBJ2-7 TRBD1 TRBV9 - TGTGCCAGCAGCGCGGGACAGGGCGACGAGCAGTACTTC CASSAGQGDEQYF
TRBJ1-2 - TRBV7-2 once TGTGCCAGCAGCACCGAACCTGGAGGGCTGGACGGCTACACCTTC CASSTEPGGLDGYTF
TRBJ2-7 - TRBV5-1 - TGCGCCAGCAGCTTGGGACCGAGCTCCTACGAGCAGTACTTC CASSLGPSSYEQYF
TRBJ2-5 TRBD1 TRBV2 - TGTGCCAGCAGTGAAGTCGGGACAGGAGAGACCCAGTACTTC CASSEVGTGETQYF
TRBJ1-5 - TRBV2 few TGTGCCAGCAGTGAATTTTTGAGACAGCCCCAGCATTTT CASSEFLRQPQHF
TRBJ1-5 - TRBV6-2/TRBV6-3 - TGTGCCAGCAGTTACCAGGGTCAATCAGCTACCCAGCATTTT CASSYQGQSATQHF
TRBJ1-5 - TRBV2 - TGTGCCAGCAGTGACGAGGGAACCCAGCATTTT CASSDEGTQHF
TRBJ2-3 - TRBV6-2/TRBV6-3 - TGTGCCAGCAGTGGGCAGGGAGTAGGTACGCAGTATTTT CASSGQGVGTQYF
TRBJ2-1 TRBD1 TRBV30 - TGTGCCTGGAGCGGGACAGTGGAAGGGTTCTTC CAWSGTVEGFF
TRBJ2-7 - TRBV7-2 - TGTGCCAGCAGCTTACAGGGTCGATATAGGGGCGAGCAGTACTTC CASSLQGRYRGEQYF
TRBJ2-1 TRBD2 TRBV7-2 - TGTGCCAGCAGCTTAACAGGACTAGCGGGAGGGCTAAACGAGCAGTTCTTC CASSLTGLAGGLNEQFF
TRBJ2-3 TRBD1 TRBV29-1 once TGCAGCGCAGACAGGGGCGGGATTTCTAGCACAGATACGCAGTATTTT CSADRGGISSTDTQYF
TRBJ1-5 - TRBV24-1 - TGTGCCACCAGTGACCAGAGGGGGGGTCGGCCCCAGCATTTT CATSDQRGGRPQHF
TRBJ2-7 - TRBV11-2 - TGTGCCAGCAGCCGAACAGGGTACGAGCAGTACTTC CASSRTGYEQYF
TRBJ2-7 - TRBV19 - TGTGCCAGTTCCCGGGCAAGGGACCACGAGCAGTACTTC CASSRARDHEQYF
TRBJ2-7 - TRBV7-2 - TGTGCCAGCAGCTTTGGCGATGTTTCCTACGAGCAGTACTTC CASSFGDVSYEQYF
TRBJ1-2 - TRBV28 - TGTGCCAGCAGTTTATCGACTTTCTATGGCTACACCTTC CASSLSTFYGYTF
TRBJ1-2 - TRBV18 - TGTGCCAGCTCACCATGGAACAGGGACTCTTATGGCTACACCTTC CASSPWNRDSYGYTF
TRBJ2-3 - TRBV7-7 - TGTGCTAGCAGCCTCGACTCAACAGATACGCAGTATTTT CASSLDSTDTQYF
TRBJ2-1 TRBD2 TRBV4-3 - TGCGCCAGCAGCCAAACCGGGACTAGCGGGAGAAATGAGCAGTTCTTC CASSQTGTSGRNEQFF
TRBJ2-7 - TRBV11-3 - TGTGCCAGCAGCGAGGGGGGGAGTTCCTACGAGCAGTACTTC CASSEGGSSYEQYF
TRBJ2-3 TRBD1 TRBV7-9 - TGTGCCAGCAGCCCACGGACAGGGATGGCAGATACGCAGTATTTT CASSPRTGMADTQYF
TRBJ2-7 - TRBV28 - TGTGCCAGCAGTTCAGGAGCCCCCTACGAGCAGTACTTC CASSSGAPYEQYF